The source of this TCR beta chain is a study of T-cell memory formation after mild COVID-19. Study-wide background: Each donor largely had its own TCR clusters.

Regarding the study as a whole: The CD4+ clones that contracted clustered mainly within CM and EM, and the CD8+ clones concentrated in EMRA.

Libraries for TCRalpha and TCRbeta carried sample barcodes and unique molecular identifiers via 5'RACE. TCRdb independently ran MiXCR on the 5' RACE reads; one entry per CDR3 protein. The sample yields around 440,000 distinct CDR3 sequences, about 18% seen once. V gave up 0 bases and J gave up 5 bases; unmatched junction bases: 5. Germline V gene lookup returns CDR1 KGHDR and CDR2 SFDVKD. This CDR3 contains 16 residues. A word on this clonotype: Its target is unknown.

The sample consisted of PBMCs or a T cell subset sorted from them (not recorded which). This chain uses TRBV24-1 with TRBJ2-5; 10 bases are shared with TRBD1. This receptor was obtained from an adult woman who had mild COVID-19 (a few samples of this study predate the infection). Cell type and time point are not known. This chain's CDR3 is CATSDLRQGAGETQYF. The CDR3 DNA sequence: TGTGCCACCAGTGATTTGCGACAGGGGGCCGGGGAGACCCAGTACTTC.